Sequencing of this T cell receptor (beta chain) was carried out in a study of T cell responses to AZD1222 COVID-19 vaccine (dated by TCRdb to 2020 to 2023). Turning to the overall study: A total of under 250 trial participants underwent TCR sequencing, of whom 207 had received two doses of AZD1222 and about 25 had received two doses of the MenACWY control vaccine. Trial participants were enrolled by age into 18-55, 56-69 and 70-plus year subgroups, with around 140, 26 and 57 TCR-sequenced participants respectively.

V sheds 0 bases and J sheds 10 bases, leaving 11 bases between their ends. According to the germline V gene, CDR1 reads SGDLS and CDR2 reads YYNGEE. The CDR3, from cysteine to phenylalanine, totals 13 residues. Solely the CDR3 DNA is kept, with 39 bases framed from the first base. Points the paper makes about the study in general: After two AZD1222 doses, spike-specific TCR breadth and depth were significantly higher than at day 0 and than in MenACWY recipients. Conclusions about previously exposed vaccinees are limited, since just five to seven AZD1222 recipients were seropositive for SARS-CoV-2 at baseline. Because no day 14 peak-response samples were available, the repertoires could be characterized only after the peak T cell response. The 56-69-year group was small, and its depth increase did not reach significance, likely because of low power. Participants were mostly white British, with more females than males. The authors suggested clonal diversity may have been underestimated. Reportedly, almost half of the unique spike-specific TCRs recognized epitopes lying outside the regions that are mutated in the B.1.351 and B.1.1.7 variants. Vaccine-associated CD4 TCRs spanned the whole spike protein, with dominant responses in regions 160-218 and 743-854.

The CDR3 regions of human TCRbeta chains were analyzed by immunosequencing. From the authors' description of their analysis: TCRs in the repertoires were compared against a reference library of SARS-CoV-2-specific TCRs that had been generated with the MIRA antigen-specificity platform. Breadth was defined as the fraction of unique TCRs that were SARS-CoV-2-associated, and depth was defined as the fraction of total T cells that were SARS-CoV-2-associated. Using the MIRA data, every spike-specific TCR was mapped to the spike region that the TCR reacted to and assigned to either a CD4 or a CD8 class. Log10-transformed breadth and depth values were compared by one-way ANOVA with Sidak's multiple comparisons tests. This immuneACCESS table, as held by TCRdb, lists in-frame sequences with V and J called but not all clones. Of the missing ones, under half trace to an unresolved V gene in checked studies; the others have no known cause. That table furnishes V, J and clone size, whereas the DNA furnished D and trimming. For this sample there are 150,000 to 200,000 clones; approximately 89% appear just once. Clones ranked in the top ten supply about 1.8% of the sample.

The time point tag for this specimen amounts to: about 28 days (+/-7) after the second vaccine dose. AZD1222 recipients with second doses at about 4 weeks or about 12 weeks were pooled, because spike-specific TCR depth and breadth did not differ between schedules. Samples from vaccinated people were obtained from the UK trials COV001 and COV002, which included a single-blind randomized controlled phase 2/3 trial of AZD1222 (ChAdOx1 nCoV-19) in healthy adults. For TCRbeta chain sequencing, PBMC samples were collected from trial participants at day 0 and at day 28 after the second dose. As regards this clone: Its antigen is still unknown. There are no base qualities to consult, and no much larger clone falls within one base.

The clonotype comes from an adult who received the AZD1222 COVID-19 vaccine. Recombination linked TRBV9 to TRBJ2-1, with TRBD2 tentatively as D gene (6 bases match). Sequences were derived from peripheral blood, sampled 28 days after the second AZD1222 dose. The CDR3 reads as follows: CASSVGDSREQFF. The DNA is TGTGCCAGCAGCGTAGGGGACTCCCGGGAGCAGTTCTTC. The variable domain in full, with residues beyond the CDR3 obtained from the reference TRBV9 and TRBJ2-1 genes, is DSGVTQTPKHLITATGQRVTLRCSPRSGDLSVYWYQQSLDQGLQFLIQYYNGEERAKGNILERFSAQQFPDLHSELNLSSLELGDSALYFCASSVGDSREQFFGPGTRLTVL.